The T cell receptor (beta chain) under discussion was sequenced for a study of T cells in Graves' hyperthyroidism and ophthalmopathy. The germline gives CDR1 DFQATT, CDR2 SNEGSKA (reference sequence). This CDR3 spans 17 amino acids. Trimming took 3 bases from V and 3 from J; bases not matched to a gene: 13. RNA transcripts provided the source from which TCR beta CDR3 regions were amplified. The primer set for the first-round RT-PCR of the TCR CDR3 was HTBI. TCRdb reprocessed the multiplex PCR reads via MiXCR and lists one record per CDR3 protein. The sample consists of 250,000 to 300,000 distinct CDR3 sequences, roughly a fifth of them appearing once. Remarks on this clonotype: Its target is unknown. A much larger clone differs from this one at a single base, so this may be a read error. Since no conserved phenylalanine or tryptophan closes the CDR3, a read error is the likely cause.

Study-wide results and limits: Most expanded thyroid clonotypes above 0.001 also appeared in blood. Using 13 V-J features, a model discriminated ophthalmopathy from stable hyperthyroidism.

Inclusion characteristics of ophthalmopathy patients comprised a Clinical Activity Score of at least 3, a NOSPECS grade of at least 4, and duration under 3 months. A patient was excluded if there was uncontrolled infection, other autoimmune disease, pregnancy or lactation. Sequencing was carried out using blood. The source of this sequence is a man in his fifties with Graves' ophthalmopathy. The V gene is TRBV20-1, the J gene TRBJ2-5; 10 bases map to TRBD2. CDR3 residues: CSARGLAIQQGKETQYV. The CDR3 nucleotides are TGCAGTGCTAGGGGACTAGCGATTCAGCAGGGGAAAGAGACCCAGTACGTC.